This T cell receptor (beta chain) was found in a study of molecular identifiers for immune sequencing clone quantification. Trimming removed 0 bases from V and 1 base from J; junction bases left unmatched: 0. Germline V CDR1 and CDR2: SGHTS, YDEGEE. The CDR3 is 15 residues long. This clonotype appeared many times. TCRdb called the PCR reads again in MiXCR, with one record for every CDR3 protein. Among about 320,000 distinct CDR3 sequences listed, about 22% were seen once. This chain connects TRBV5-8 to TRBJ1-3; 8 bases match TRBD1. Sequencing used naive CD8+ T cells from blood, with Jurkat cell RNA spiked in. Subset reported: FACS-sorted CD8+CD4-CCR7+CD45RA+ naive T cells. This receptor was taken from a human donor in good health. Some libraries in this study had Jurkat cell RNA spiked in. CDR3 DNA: TGTGCCAGCAGCTTGGGGACAGGGTCTGGAAACACCATATATTTT. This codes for CASSLGTGSGNTIYF.